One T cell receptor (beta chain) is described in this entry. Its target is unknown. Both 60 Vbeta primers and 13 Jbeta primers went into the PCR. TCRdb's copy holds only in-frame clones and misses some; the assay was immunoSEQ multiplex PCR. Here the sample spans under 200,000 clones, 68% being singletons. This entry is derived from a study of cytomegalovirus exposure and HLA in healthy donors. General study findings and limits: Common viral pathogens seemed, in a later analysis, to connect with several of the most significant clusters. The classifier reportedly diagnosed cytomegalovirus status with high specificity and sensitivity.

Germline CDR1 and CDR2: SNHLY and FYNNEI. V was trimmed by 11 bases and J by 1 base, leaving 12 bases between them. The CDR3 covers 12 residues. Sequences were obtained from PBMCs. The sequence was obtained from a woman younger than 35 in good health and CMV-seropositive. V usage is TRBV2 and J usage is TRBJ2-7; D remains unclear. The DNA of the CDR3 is TGTGCCGCACAACCGTGGTCCTACGAGCAGTACTTC. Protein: CAAQPWSYEQYF.